What follows describes a single T cell receptor beta chain. Its antigen is as yet unknown. The data were obtained in a study of OX40 agonist ivuxolimab in advanced cancers. Baseline, cycle 4 day 1, and cycle 7 day 1 were the blood sampling points. The ends were cut back, 5 bases at V and 3 bases at J, with 11 bases in the middle. CDR3 length: 13 residues. Germline V gene sequence: CDR1 MNHNS, CDR2 SASEGT. Study-level findings and limits: Nonresponders included some who also had low normalized T-cell clonal expansion. CD4+ T cells averaged fewer expanded clones than CD8+ T cells.

The repertoire was sequenced with immunoSEQ multiplex PCR; TCRdb's copy has only in-frame clones and lacks some. This sample has under 85,000 clones; about nine tenths occur once, and the top ten carry about 0.31%. The sequence derives from an adult with an advanced solid tumor such as melanoma, head and neck, liver or kidney cancer. Here the sequenced sample was CD4+ or CD8+ T cells sorted from blood, taken in a trial of the OX40 agonist ivuxolimab. The chain has TRBV6-1 and TRBJ2-7; no definite D call. CDR3 amino acids: CASSTGLGYEQYF. CDR3 nucleotides: TGTGCCAGCAGTACCGGGTTGGGCTACGAGCAGTACTTC.